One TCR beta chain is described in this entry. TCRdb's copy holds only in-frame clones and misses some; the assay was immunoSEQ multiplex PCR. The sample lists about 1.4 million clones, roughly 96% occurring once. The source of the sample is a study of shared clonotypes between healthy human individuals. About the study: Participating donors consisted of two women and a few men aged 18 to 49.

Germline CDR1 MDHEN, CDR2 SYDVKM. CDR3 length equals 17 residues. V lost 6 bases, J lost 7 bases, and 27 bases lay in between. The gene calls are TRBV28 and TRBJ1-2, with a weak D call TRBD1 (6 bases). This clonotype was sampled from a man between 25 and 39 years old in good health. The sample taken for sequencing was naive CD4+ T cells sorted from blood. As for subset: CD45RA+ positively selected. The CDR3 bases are TGTGCCAGCAGCCCCCCCGGGATCCCACGGACAGCGAGTGGCTACACCTTC. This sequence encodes CASSPPGIPRTASGYTF.